One sample yielded the 3 T cell receptor beta chains listed below, sequenced in a study of T cells in localized non-small cell lung cancer. Produced via immunoSEQ multiplex PCR; TCRdb's table is partial and in-frame only. The table lists over 45,000 clones, 60% to 80% of them singletons. Sequenced here: peripheral blood, sampled before any cancer treatment. The source of these receptors is a man aged 40-75 years with stage I squamous cell lung carcinoma.

The rearrangement joins TRBV7-9 to TRBJ2-7; maybe TRBD2 (5 bases). From germline, CDR1 is SEHNR and CDR2 FQNEAQ (reference sequence). The CDR3 loop spans 14 amino acids. V gave up 4 bases and J gave up 4 bases, with 14 bases separating them. Here the CDR3 DNA reads TGTGCCAGCAGCTCCCCCCGGCGGGTATACGAGCAGTACTTC. Translated: CASSSPRRVYEQYF.

The chain is built from TRBV6-5 and TRBJ2-5, with D possibly being TRBD2 (5 bases). The CDR3 loop spans 15 amino acids. V was trimmed by 0 bases and J by 4 bases, leaving 12 bases between them. Germline V lookup: CDR1 MNHEY, CDR2 SVGAGI. The CDR3 nucleotides read TGTGCCAGCAGTTACTCGCCTAGCCCCCCAGAGACCCAGTACTTC. It translates to CASSYSPSPPETQYF.

This rearrangement joins TRBV7-3 to TRBJ1-2; D unresolved. Trimming pared 4 bases from V and 3 bases from J, leaving 15 bases between. CDR1 is SGHTA, CDR2 FQGTGA, per germline. This CDR3 is 15 amino acids long. The DNA of the CDR3 is TGTGCCAGCAGCTCCGCCCCCCGGGGTGACTATGGCTACACCTTC. It codes for CASSSAPRGDYGYTF.